This T cell receptor (beta chain) was profiled in a study of T cells in Graves' hyperthyroidism and ophthalmopathy. Study-wide points: Blood also held most thyroid clonotypes expanded beyond 0.001.

CDR3 length equals 16 residues. Trimming stripped 5 bases from V and 3 bases from J, with 19 bases between. Looked up from germline, CDR1 is SEHNR and CDR2 is FQNEAQ (reference sequence). Those with hyperthyroidism were 18 to 65 years old, newly diagnosed, and ill for under 2 months. Any patient presenting with uncontrolled infection, other autoimmune disease, pregnancy or lactation was left out. Diagnoses were established using clinical symptoms, serum thyroxine and TRAb, thyroid ultrasound and orbital computed tomography. The investigators amplified TCR beta CDR3 regions from RNA transcripts. TCR CDR3 underwent first-round RT-PCR with the HTBI primer set. TCRdb independently ran MiXCR on the multiplex PCR reads; one entry per CDR3 protein. The sample lists a few hundred thousand distinct CDR3 sequences, roughly 14% occurring once. This clonotype was recorded many times. The antigen is unknown.

Sequencing was done on a sample of blood. V is TRBV7-9 and J is TRBJ1-2; possible D gene TRBD1, 5 bases. This TCR came from a woman aged 40 to 49 with Graves' hyperthyroidism that later progressed to Graves' ophthalmopathy. As DNA, the CDR3 is TGTGCCAGCAGCGCATCGTTAAGGGGACCGCACTATGGCTACACCTTC. Protein product: CASSASLRGPHYGYTF.